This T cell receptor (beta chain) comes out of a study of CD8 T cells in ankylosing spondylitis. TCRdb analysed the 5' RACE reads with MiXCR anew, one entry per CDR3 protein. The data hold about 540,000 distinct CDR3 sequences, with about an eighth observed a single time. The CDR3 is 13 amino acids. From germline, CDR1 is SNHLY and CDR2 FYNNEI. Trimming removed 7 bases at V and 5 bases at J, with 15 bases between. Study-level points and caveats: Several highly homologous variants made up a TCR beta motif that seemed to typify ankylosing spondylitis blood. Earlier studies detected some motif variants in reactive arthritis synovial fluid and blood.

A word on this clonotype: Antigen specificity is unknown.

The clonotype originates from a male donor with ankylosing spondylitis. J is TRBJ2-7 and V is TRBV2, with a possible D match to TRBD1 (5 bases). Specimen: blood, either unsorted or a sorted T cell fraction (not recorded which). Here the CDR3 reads CASKKGASNEQYV. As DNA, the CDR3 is TGTGCCAGCAAGAAAGGGGCCTCGAACGAGCAGTACGTC.